What follows is one T cell receptor beta chain and its context. Clones were sequenced by immunoSEQ multiplex PCR, and TCRdb holds only the in-frame ones, with some missing. Here the sample spans roughly 400,000 clones, around 92% being singletons. These data belong to a study of blood T cell repertoires in COVID-19. Looking at the study overall: PBMCs, B-cell-depleted T cells, or T cells were the source of the cDNA or gDNA that made up the material.

Trimming took 6 bases from V and 4 from J; bases not matched to a gene: 8. The CDR3 extends over 14 amino acids. The germline CDR1 and CDR2 sequences are LNHDA and SQIVND (reference sequence). This rearrangement joins TRBV19 to TRBJ1-1, with TRBD1 identical over 7 bases. This TCR was sampled from a woman between 25 and 40 years old who had recovered from COVID-19. Material for sequencing was PBMCs or T cells enriched from blood (not recorded which). The CDR3 region is CASRSQGLGTEAFF. The DNA for the CDR3 is TGTGCCAGTAGATCACAGGGGTTAGGCACTGAAGCTTTCTTT.